This TCR beta chain was identified during a study of T cell repertoires in ileal Crohn's disease. Study-level information: Surgery for a complication: stricturing in 61%, penetrating in about 40%. Study-level results: High-frequency clones were more common in sorted CD8 than CD4 cells. Active smokers at surgery had more clonal expansions than non-smokers.

Adults with ileal or ileocolonic Crohn's disease and an indication for resection were eligible. Regarding this clone: The antigen is undetermined.

The data were produced by immunoSEQ multiplex PCR, yet TCRdb's version contains in-frame clones alone and is incomplete. The top ten hold roughly 4.5% of the sample, which has around 14,000 clones, around three quarters seen once. Trimming removed 2 bases at V and 1 base at J, with 6 bases between. The length of the CDR3 is 13 residues. Germline CDR1 MNHEY, CDR2 SVGAGI. The chain has TRBV6-5 and TRBJ2-7, with a weak D call TRBD1 (5 bases). Sequenced: ileal tissue. The source is an adult with Crohn's disease. The CDR3 region is CASSYRTSYEQYF. The CDR3 DNA is TGTGCCAGCAGTTACCGGACATCCTACGAGCAGTACTTC.